The 10 T cell receptor beta chains presented below share a single source sample, sequenced in a study of T cell repertoires in cytomegalovirus infection. These TCRs' antigens remain unknown. Each CDR3 protein is one row after TCRdb ran MiXCR on the reads. The profile shows about 920,000 distinct CDR3 sequences, around 32% of them singletons. Sequenced here: cultured CD8+ T cells from PBMCs, sampled from culture after CMV antigen stimulation. These receptor sequences come from a human donor in good health (CMV status not recorded). Some clones in this sample may be carry-over from other donors' samples.

This clonotype has more than one count but fewer than ten. CDR3 DNA sequence: TGTGCCATCAGTGAGTCCCTCGAGTTAGTTAAGCAGTATTTT. Translation gives CAISESLELVKQYF. This chain joins TRBV10-3 and TRBJ2-3; the D is unclear. V lost 0 bases, J lost 11 bases, and 15 bases lay in between. CDR1 is ENHRY, CDR2 SYGVKD, per germline. This CDR3 is built from 14 residues.

This clonotype was seen many times. The rearrangement links TRBV7-2 to TRBJ2-1; D might be TRBD1 (6 bases). Germline V gene lookup returns CDR1 SGHTA and CDR2 FQGNSA. V gave up 5 bases and J gave up 2 bases, with 19 bases separating them. The CDR3 covers 17 residues. CDR3 DNA sequence: TGTGCCAGCAGCGTCTCCCTGACAGGTTCCCCCTACAATGAGCAGTTCTTC. Residues: CASSVSLTGSPYNEQFF.

This clonotype was seen a single time. Just one base apart from a much larger clone, this may be a read error. This chain uses TRBV7-8 with TRBJ2-3; D possibly corresponds to TRBD2 (5 bases). This CDR3 has 14 residues. Germline-derived CDR1 and CDR2 are SGHVS and FQNEAQ. V was clipped by 2 bases and J by 4 bases, with 10 bases between them. CDR3 coding DNA: TGTGCCAGCAGCTTAATAGCGCGGGCAGATACGCAGTATTTT. Translated: CASSLIARADTQYF.

CDR3 amino acids: CASSPVTGGQETQYF. CDR3 in DNA: TGCGCCAGCAGCCCTGTTACGGGGGGTCAAGAGACCCAGTACTTC. J is TRBJ2-5 and V is TRBV4-3; 7 bases fit TRBD2. This CDR3 has 15 amino acids. After removal of 4 bases from V and 2 bases from J, the junction contained 7 bases not matched to a gene. Germline CDR1 is LGHNA and CDR2 is YSLEER.

This clonotype turned up a few times. A read error may account for a junction end that differs from germline. The chain uses TRBV10-2 and TRBJ1-2; D gene uncertain. Germline CDR1 and CDR2: WSHSY and SAAADI. The CDR3 length is 14 residues. The CDR3 sequence: CASSSTAPNYGYTF. The DNA for the CDR3 is TGTGCCAGCAGTTCTACAGCACCAAACTATGGCTACACCTTC.

DNA for the CDR3: TGTGCCGCCGACGACAGGGAATACTACGAGCAGTACGTC. It encodes CAADDREYYEQYV. V is TRBV10-3 and J is TRBJ2-7; TRBD1 matches 7 bases. The junction had 10 bases not matched to a gene; V was cut back by 11 bases and J by 3 bases. Germline CDR1 reads ENHRY; CDR2 reads SYGVKD. The CDR3 is 13 residues long.

This clonotype was seen a few times. The chain recombines TRBV12-3 or TRBV12-4 with TRBJ2-2; D might be TRBD2 (5 bases). Deletions cut 4 bases from V and 3 bases from J, with 12 bases between. The CDR3 consists of 15 residues. The DNA of the CDR3 is TGTGCCAGCAGTTCAAACGCAGCGGACACCGGGGAGCTGTTTTTT. Residues: CASSSNAADTGELFF.

This clonotype was counted between two and nine times. V gene TRBV5-1 combines with J gene TRBJ1-2, with D possibly TRBD1 on 5 matching bases. The CDR3 has 12 residues. Germline lookup yields CDR1 SGHRS and CDR2 YFSETQ. Trimming shortened V by 4 bases and J by 8 bases, and 12 bases separated the two germline ends. The CDR3 region has the DNA TGCGCCAGCAGCCCCTCGCAGGGCGGCTACACCTTC. Translating it yields CASSPSQGGYTF.

This clonotype showed up many times. This sequence joins TRBV7-2 and TRBJ1-1; D call uncertain. Trimming stripped 5 bases from V and 6 bases from J, with 13 bases between. This CDR3 region has 13 residues. From germline, CDR1 is SGHTA and CDR2 FQGNSA. CDR3 nucleotides: TGTGCCAGCAGCCCGGGCGGGAGTCCTGAAGCTTTCTTT. Protein: CASSPGGSPEAFF.

This clonotype was counted ten times or more. The rearrangement joins TRBV7-8 to TRBJ1-5, with D possibly being TRBD1 (6 bases). V lost 5 bases, J lost 4 bases, and 15 bases lay in between. The CDR3 is 15 amino acids. Germline CDR1 and CDR2: SGHVS and FQNEAQ. The CDR3 bases are TGTGCCAGCAGCGGAGCGGACAGCCCTAATCAGCCCCAGCATTTT. It codes for CASSGADSPNQPQHF.